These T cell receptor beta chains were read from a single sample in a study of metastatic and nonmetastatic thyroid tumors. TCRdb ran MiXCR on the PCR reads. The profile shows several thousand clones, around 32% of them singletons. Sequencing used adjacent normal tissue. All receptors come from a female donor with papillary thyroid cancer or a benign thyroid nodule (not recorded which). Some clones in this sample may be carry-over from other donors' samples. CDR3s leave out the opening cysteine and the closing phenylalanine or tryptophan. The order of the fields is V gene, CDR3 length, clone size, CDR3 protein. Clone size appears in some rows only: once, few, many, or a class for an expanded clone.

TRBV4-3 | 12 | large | ASSLMTPNEKLF
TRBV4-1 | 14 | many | ASSQGVREDTDTQY
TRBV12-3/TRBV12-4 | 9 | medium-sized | ASSPGETQY
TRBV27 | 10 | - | ARGLTSDTQY
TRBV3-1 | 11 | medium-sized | ASSQETRRGYT
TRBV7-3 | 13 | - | ASSPGYLETDTQY
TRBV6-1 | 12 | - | ASKMGQGNYGYT
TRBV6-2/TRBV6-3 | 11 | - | GCSLRDGYGYT
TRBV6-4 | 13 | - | ASSRGTSVSTEQF
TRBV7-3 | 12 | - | ASSPTGRYQPQH
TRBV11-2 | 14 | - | ASSWTSGRAYNEQF
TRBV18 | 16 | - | ASSPPGQGVSGANVLT
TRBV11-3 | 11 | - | ASSFDRAPEAF
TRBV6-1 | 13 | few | ASSLRRGNTGELF
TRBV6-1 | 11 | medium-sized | ASLPDWMREQF
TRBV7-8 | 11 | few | ASREINQETQY
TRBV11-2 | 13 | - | ASSGGTSSNDEQF
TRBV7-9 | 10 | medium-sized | ASSLGTGELF
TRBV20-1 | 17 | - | SAYSPGLAGGQGTGELF
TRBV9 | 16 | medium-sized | ASSVVGVGRTNTGELF
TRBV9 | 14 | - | ASSAAPGQGVTEAF
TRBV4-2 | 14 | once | ASILRAGRPTDTQY
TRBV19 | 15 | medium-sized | ASTEIRGLRSGNTIY
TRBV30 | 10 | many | AWRGGENTIY
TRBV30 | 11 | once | AWGDGDHQPQH
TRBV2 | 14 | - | ASSDRLSVPYNEQF
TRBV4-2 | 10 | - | ASSFMYTEAF
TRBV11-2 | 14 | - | ASSLLSRGARDEQF
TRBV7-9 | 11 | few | ASSSSGTYGYT
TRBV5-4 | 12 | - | ASSPGQENYGYT
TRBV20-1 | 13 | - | SASDRDRGTKTQY
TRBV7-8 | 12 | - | ASSLGGQGHEQY
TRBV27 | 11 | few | ASRYGQGYDQY
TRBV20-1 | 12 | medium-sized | SATPGLAVETQY
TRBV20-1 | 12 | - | SAHDRGQCNEQF
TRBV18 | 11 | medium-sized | ASSPQPGDEQY
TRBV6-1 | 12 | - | VTQTTQDTGELF
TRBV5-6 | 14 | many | ASSPPTSGSSDTQY
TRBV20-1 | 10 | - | SARGGGSYQH
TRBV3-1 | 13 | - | ASSQGFGWVGELF
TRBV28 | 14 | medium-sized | ASRTGIIYSNTEAF
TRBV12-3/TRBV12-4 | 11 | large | ASSLGSGTGYT
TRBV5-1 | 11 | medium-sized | ASSLDSNTEAF
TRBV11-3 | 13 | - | ASSPVGWGSDGYT
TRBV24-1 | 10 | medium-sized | ATSAQGYEQY
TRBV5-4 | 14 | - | ASSLVAGPATDTQY
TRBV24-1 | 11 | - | ASSLSPGWEQY
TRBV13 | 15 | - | ASSLKGQGSTNEKLF
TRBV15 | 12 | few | ATSLDRGQETQY
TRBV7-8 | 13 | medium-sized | ASSWGRDRGTEQF
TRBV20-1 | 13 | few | SARAPTEGNQPQH
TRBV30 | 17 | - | AWSPSRDRVRRDRSPLH